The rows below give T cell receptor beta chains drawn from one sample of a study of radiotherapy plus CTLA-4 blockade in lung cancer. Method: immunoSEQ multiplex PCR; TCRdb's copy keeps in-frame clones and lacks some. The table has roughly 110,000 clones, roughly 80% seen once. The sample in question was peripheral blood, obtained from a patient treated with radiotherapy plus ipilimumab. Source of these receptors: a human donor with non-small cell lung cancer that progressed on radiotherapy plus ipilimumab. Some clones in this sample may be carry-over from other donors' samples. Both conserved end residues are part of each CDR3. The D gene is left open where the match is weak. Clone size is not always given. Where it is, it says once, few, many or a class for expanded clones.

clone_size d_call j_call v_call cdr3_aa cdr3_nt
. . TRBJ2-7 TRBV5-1 CASSLGDEQYF TGCGCCAGCAGCTTGGGGGACGAGCAGTACTTC
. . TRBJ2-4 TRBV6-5 CASSYTNIQYF TGTGCCAGCAGTTATACCAACATTCAGTACTTC
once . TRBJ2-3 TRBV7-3 CASSPQGRATDTQYF TGTGCCAGCAGTCCCCAGGGGCGGGCCACAGATACGCAGTATTTT
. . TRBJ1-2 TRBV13 CASTLVGGGQGYTF TGTGCCAGCACACTCGTTGGAGGAGGTCAAGGCTACACCTTC
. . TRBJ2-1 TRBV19 CASSIDLGRNYNEQFF TGTGCCAGTAGTATAGATCTGGGGCGGAACTACAATGAGCAGTTCTTC
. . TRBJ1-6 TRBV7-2 CASSRRGGSYNSPLHF TGTGCCAGCAGCCGCAGGGGAGGCTCCTATAATTCACCCCTCCACTTT
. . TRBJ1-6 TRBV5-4 CASSSDRDSPLHF TGTGCCAGCAGCTCGGACAGAGATTCACCCCTCCACTTT
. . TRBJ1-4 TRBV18 CAGSPKDIDEKLFF TGTGCCGGCTCACCAAAGGACATCGATGAAAAACTGTTTTTT
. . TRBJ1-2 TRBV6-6 CATNKRGGSPYGYTF TGTGCCACGAACAAACGCGGAGGGAGCCCCTATGGCTACACCTTC
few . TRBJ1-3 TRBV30 CAWNRISSGNTIYF TGTGCCTGGAATAGGATCTCCTCTGGAAACACCATATATTTT
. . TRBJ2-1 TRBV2 CASSEQGRGEQFF TGTGCCAGCAGTGAACAGGGGAGGGGTGAGCAGTTCTTC
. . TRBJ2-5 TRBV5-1 CASSSDGDQQETQYF TGCGCCAGCAGTTCCGACGGAGACCAACAAGAGACCCAGTACTTC
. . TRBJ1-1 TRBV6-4 CASSAQGNTEAFF TGTGCCAGCAGTGCCCAGGGGAACACTGAAGCTTTCTTT
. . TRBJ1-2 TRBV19 CASTYGRDGYTF TGTGCCAGTACCTACGGCAGGGATGGCTACACCTTC
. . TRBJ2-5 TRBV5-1 CASSLDAGLQETQYF TGCGCCAGCAGCTTGGATGCGGGCCTACAAGAGACCCAGTACTTC
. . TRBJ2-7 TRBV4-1 CASSQDHRQGYEQYF TGCGCCAGCAGCCAAGATCACCGGCAGGGCTACGAGCAGTACTTC
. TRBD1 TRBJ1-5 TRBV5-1 CASSLGTGPGEPQHF TGCGCCAGCAGCTTGGGGACAGGGCCCGGGGAGCCCCAGCATTTT
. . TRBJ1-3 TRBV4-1 CASSQEGVRVSGNTIYF TGCGCCAGCAGCCAAGAAGGGGTCCGAGTCTCTGGAAACACCATATATTTT
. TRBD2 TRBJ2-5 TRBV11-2 CASSRDGLAGANYF TGTGCCAGCAGCCGAGACGGACTAGCGGGGGCCAATTACTTC
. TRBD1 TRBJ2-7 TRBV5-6 CASSLDRGNEQYF TGTGCCAGCAGCTTGGACAGGGGAAACGAGCAGTACTTC
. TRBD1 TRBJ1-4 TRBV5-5 CASSPMARDRNDEKLFF TGTGCCAGCAGCCCTATGGCCCGGGACAGGAATGACGAAAAACTGTTTTTT
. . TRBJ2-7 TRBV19 CASRGWSSYEQYF TGTGCCAGCCGGGGTTGGAGCTCCTACGAGCAGTACTTC
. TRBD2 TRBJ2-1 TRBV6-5 CASSYRDYSYNEQFF TGTGCCAGCAGTTATCGGGACTACTCCTACAATGAGCAGTTCTTC
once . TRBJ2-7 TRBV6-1 CASSAHYEQYF TGTGCCAGCAGTGCACACTACGAGCAGTACTTC
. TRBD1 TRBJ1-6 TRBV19 CASSIITRTGGDSPLHF TGTGCCAGTAGTATTATTACCCGTACAGGGGGGGATTCACCCCTCCACTTT
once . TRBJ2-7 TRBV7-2 CASSLQYEQYF TGTGCCAGCAGCTTACAGTACGAGCAGTACTTC
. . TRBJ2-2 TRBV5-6 CASSWAGTGELFF TGTGCCAGCAGCTGGGCCGGAACCGGGGAGCTGTTTTTT
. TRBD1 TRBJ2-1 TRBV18 CASSPTPTGGSYNEQFF TGTGCCAGCTCACCAACGCCTACAGGGGGCTCATACAATGAGCAGTTCTTC
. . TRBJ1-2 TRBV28 CASSFVNYGYTF TGTGCCAGCAGTTTCGTCAACTATGGCTACACCTTC
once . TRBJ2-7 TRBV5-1 CASSLVGAGHSYEQYF TGCGCCAGCAGCTTGGTGGGGGCAGGACACTCCTACGAGCAGTACTTC
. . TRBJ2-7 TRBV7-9 CASSLAWTETSYEQYF TGTGCCAGCAGCTTAGCCTGGACAGAAACATCCTACGAGCAGTACTTC